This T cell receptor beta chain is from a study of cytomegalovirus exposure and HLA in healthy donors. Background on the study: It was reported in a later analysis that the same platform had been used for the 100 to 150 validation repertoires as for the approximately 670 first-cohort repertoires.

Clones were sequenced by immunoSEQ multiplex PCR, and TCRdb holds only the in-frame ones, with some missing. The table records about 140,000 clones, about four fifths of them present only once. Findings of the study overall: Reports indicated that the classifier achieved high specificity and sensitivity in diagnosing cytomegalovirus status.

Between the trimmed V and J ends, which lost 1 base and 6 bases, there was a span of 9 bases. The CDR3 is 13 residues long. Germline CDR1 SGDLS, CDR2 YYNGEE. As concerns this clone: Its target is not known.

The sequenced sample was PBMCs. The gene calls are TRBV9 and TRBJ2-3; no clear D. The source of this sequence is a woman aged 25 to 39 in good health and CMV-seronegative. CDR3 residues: CASSVQASDTQYF. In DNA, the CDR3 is TGTGCCAGCAGCGTACAGGCGTCCGATACGCAGTATTTT.